These T cell receptor beta chains were read from a single sample in a study of shared clonotypes between healthy human individuals. Generated by immunoSEQ multiplex PCR, the TCRdb table keeps only in-frame clones and is missing some. The sample consists of 2 million to 3 million clones, roughly 93% of them appearing once. Sequenced: naive CD4+ T cells from PBMCs. The receptors derive from a man between 18 and 35 years old in good health. Some clones in this sample may be carry-over from other donors' samples. Both conserved end residues are part of each CDR3. The order of the fields is J gene, D gene, clone size, V gene, CDR3 protein, CDR3 DNA. The D gene is left open where the match is weak. Clone size appears in some rows only: once, few, many, or a class for an expanded clone.

TRBJ2-6 TRBD1 - TRBV11-3 CASSLGQGAGANVLTF TGTGCCAGCAGTTTGGGCCAGGGGGCTGGGGCCAACGTCCTGACTTTC
TRBJ1-4 - - TRBV6-5 CASSRTGINEKLFF TGTGCCAGCAGCCGGACGGGGATTAATGAAAAACTGTTTTTT
TRBJ2-1 TRBD1 - TRBV6-1 CASIPGQAYNEQFF TGTGCCAGCATTCCGGGACAGGCCTACAATGAGCAGTTCTTC
TRBJ1-3 - - TRBV6-6 CASSHGQPSGNTIYF TGTGCCAGCAGTCACGGACAGCCCTCTGGAAACACCATATATTTT
TRBJ1-3 - few TRBV25-1 CASSLTSSNTIYF TGTGCCAGCAGTCTTACCTCATCAAACACCATATATTTT
TRBJ1-4 TRBD1 - TRBV28 CASSLLGTGNPGGEKLFF TGTGCCAGCAGTTTACTCGGGACAGGGAACCCCGGGGGTGAAAAACTGTTTTTT
TRBJ2-3 - - TRBV2 CACNRASRSDTQYF TGTGCCTGCAATCGGGCCTCCAGGTCCGATACGCAGTATTTT
TRBJ1-1 TRBD1 - TRBV19 CASSLKPGQGVGNTEAFF TGTGCCAGTAGTCTAAAACCGGGACAGGGCGTGGGGAACACTGAAGCTTTCTTT
TRBJ1-1 TRBD1 once TRBV6-5 CASSYGDRLNTEAFF TGTGCCAGCAGTTACGGGGACAGGCTAAACACTGAAGCTTTCTTT
TRBJ2-5 TRBD1 - TRBV6-5 CASTRTGGRETQYF TGTGCCAGCACCCGTACAGGGGGCAGAGAGACCCAGTACTTC
TRBJ2-2 - - TRBV6-4 CASSARHENTGELFF TGTGCCAGCAGTGCCAGGCACGAAAACACCGGGGAGCTGTTTTTT
TRBJ2-1 - - TRBV6-5 CASKQGGLGNNEQFF TGTGCCAGCAAACAAGGAGGATTGGGGAACAATGAGCAGTTCTTC
TRBJ2-1 - - TRBV6-5 CASSYEGGAEFF TGTGCCAGCAGTTACGAGGGGGGAGCGGAGTTCTTC
TRBJ2-7 - - TRBV6-6 CARSSYEQYF TGTGCCAGGAGCTCCTACGAGCAGTACTTC
TRBJ2-5 TRBD1 - TRBV5-8 CASSLGQGETQYF TGTGCCAGCAGCTTGGGACAGGGAGAGACCCAGTACTTC
TRBJ1-3 - - TRBV5-1 CASSSAGSGNTIYF TGCGCCAGCAGCTCCGCGGGGTCCGGAAACACCATATATTTT
TRBJ1-2 - - TRBV29-1 CSGTETADYGYTF TGCAGCGGAACCGAGACAGCAGACTATGGCTACACCTTC
TRBJ1-4 - - TRBV10-3 CAISESTGEKLFF TGTGCCATCAGTGAGTCGACAGGTGAAAAACTGTTTTTT
TRBJ2-1 TRBD2 - TRBV5-6 CASSSTSGLNEQFF TGTGCCAGCAGCTCAACTAGCGGACTTAATGAGCAGTTCTTC
TRBJ1-1 - - TRBV27 CASRLRPGDGLPRGSTEAFF TGTGCCAGCCGATTGCGTCCGGGGGACGGATTACCAAGAGGTAGCACTGAAGCTTTCTTT
TRBJ2-2 TRBD1 - TRBV6-5 CASRDSRGTGELFF TGTGCCAGCAGGGACTCCAGGGGGACCGGGGAGCTGTTTTTT
TRBJ2-7 - - TRBV5-1 CASSLEPPSYEQYF TGCGCCAGCAGCTTGGAGCCGCCGAGCTACGAGCAGTACTTC